The 26 T cell receptor beta chains below all came from one sample that was sequenced in a study of blood T cells in healthy people across ages. The use of a sample-barcoded 5' primer and a J-beta primer mix characterized a second PCR of roughly 7 to 11 cycles. TCRdb reprocessed the 5' RACE reads via MiXCR and lists one record per CDR3 protein. The sample consists of about 2 million distinct CDR3 sequences, roughly 50% of them appearing once. The sequencing input was blood. The receptor source for this set is a woman aged 35 to 49 in good health.

The rearrangement joins TRBV11-3 to TRBJ2-1, with D perhaps TRBD2 (6 bases). This CDR3 spans 12 amino acids. Trimming pared 5 bases from V and 13 bases from J, leaving 15 bases between. The V gene's germline CDR1 is SGHNT and CDR2 YENEEA. This chain's CDR3 is CASSLLGGVQFF. DNA of the CDR3: TGTGCCAGCAGCCTCCTTGGCGGGGTTCAGTTCTTC.

This clonotype was detected a few times. The chain uses TRBV6-1 and TRBJ1-2, with 7 positions matching TRBD1. Germline V gene data show CDR1 as MNHNS and CDR2 as SASEGT. Germline trimming cut 3 bases from V and 4 bases from J; bases unmatched to any gene: 2. The CDR3 is 13 amino acids. The CDR3 DNA reads as TGTGCCAGCAGTGATGACAGGGCCTATGGCTACACCTTC. It yields the protein CASSDDRAYGYTF.

The rearrangement links TRBV6-2 or TRBV6-3 to TRBJ2-1; D could derive from TRBD1 or TRBD2 (7 bases each). Between the trimmed V and J ends, which lost 9 bases and 7 bases, there was a span of 22 bases. This CDR3 spans 15 amino acids. CDR1 and CDR2 (germline): MNHEY, SVGEGT. The CDR3 DNA reads as TGTGCCAGTCGGTTCAGGGGGGGCATAAGAAATGAGCAGTTCTTC. Translating it yields CASRFRGGIRNEQFF.

This clonotype occurred a few times. J is TRBJ2-7 and V is TRBV7-2; 7 bases line up with TRBD2. Germline V gives CDR1 SGHTA, CDR2 FQGNSA. CDR3 length: 14 residues. V trimming: 1 base; J trimming: 6 bases; junction bases outside the gene matches: 6. CDR3 amino acids: CASSLVGGFPEQYF. In DNA, the CDR3 is TGTGCCAGCAGCTTAGTCGGGGGGTTCCCCGAGCAGTACTTC.

The chain employs TRBV12-3 or TRBV12-4 and TRBJ2-5, with D perhaps matching TRBD2 (6 bases). The J call may be wrong; the DNA end is better matched by TRBJ2-1. This CDR3 is built from 15 residues. The CDR3, as DNA: TGTGCCAGCAGTTTAGGGGGACTCGGCCAAGAGACCCAGTTCTTC. Protein sequence: CASSLGGLGQETQFF.

J is TRBJ2-5 and V is TRBV4-2; 7 nucleotides agree with TRBD1. CDR3 length: 14 amino acids. V lost 3 bases to trimming and J lost 4 bases; unmatched junction nucleotides: 5. In germline, CDR1 is LGHNA, CDR2 YNFKEQ. Here the CDR3 DNA reads TGTGCCAGCAGCCAGGGGGACAGCGTAGAGACCCAGTACTTC. Amino acid sequence: CASSQGDSVETQYF.

This chain connects TRBV20-1 to TRBJ2-4; TRBD1 aligns across 7 bases. From germline, CDR1 is DFQATT and CDR2 SNEGSKA (reference sequence). Trimming cost V 3 bases and J 3 bases; bases outside gene matches: 14. This CDR3 region has 17 residues. The CDR3 nucleotides read TGCAGTGCTAGCCCCCTTCAACAGGGGATTGTCAAAAACATTCAGTACTTC. This codes for CSASPLQQGIVKNIQYF.

This clonotype was seen a handful of times. CDR3 region: CASSFTTHPDTQYF. The CDR3 nucleotides are TGTGCCAGCAGTTTCACTACCCATCCCGATACGCAGTATTTT. The chain has TRBV28 and TRBJ2-3; D unclear. The CDR3 totals 14 residues. Per the germline V gene, CDR1 is MDHEN and CDR2 is SYDVKM. V was trimmed by 3 bases and J by 6 bases, leaving 13 bases between them.

The chain combines TRBV6-2 or TRBV6-3 with TRBJ2-1, with TRBD2 matching 12 bases. Trimming removed 2 bases from V and 6 bases from J; junction bases left unmatched: 5. This CDR3 is built from 16 residues. Germline assignment: CDR1 MNHEY and CDR2 SVGEGT. The CDR3 spells CASSYLAGGPFNEQFF. As DNA, the CDR3 is TGTGCCAGCAGTTACCTAGCGGGGGGGCCTTTCAATGAGCAGTTCTTC.

This clonotype has more than one count but fewer than ten. The chain uses TRBV6-2 or TRBV6-3 and TRBJ2-4, with a possible D match to TRBD1 (5 bases). CDR3 length: 15 amino acids. Trimming took off 2 bases at V and 0 bases at J, with 8 bases between the two ends. Germline V gene sequence: CDR1 MNHEY, CDR2 SVGEGT. Written as DNA, the CDR3 is TGTGCCAGCAGTTACGACAGCCTAGCCAAAAACATTCAGTACTTC. Protein product: CASSYDSLAKNIQYF.

The CDR3, as DNA: TGTGCCACCAGAAAGCCCGGGACAGCCCTCGGGGAGACCCAGTACTTC. Translation gives CATRKPGTALGETQYF. The chain joins TRBV24-1 to TRBJ2-5; 7 nucleotides align to TRBD1. Trimming took 7 bases from V and 5 from J; bases not matched to a gene: 15. This CDR3 has 16 amino acids. Germline assignment: CDR1 KGHDR and CDR2 SFDVKD.

Only a few counts were recorded for this clonotype. This chain uses TRBV4-2 with TRBJ1-4, with 11 bases that match TRBD1. Germline V gene sequence: CDR1 LGHNA, CDR2 YNFKEQ. There are 15 residues in the CDR3. V lost 4 bases to trimming and J lost 7 bases; unmatched junction nucleotides: 5. CDR3 sequence (DNA): TGTGCCAGCAGCCGGACAGGGGGCGGCGGTGAAAAACTGTTTTTT. Its translation: CASSRTGGGGEKLFF.

The J gene is TRBJ2-3, the V gene TRBV20-1; D possibly matches TRBD1 or TRBD2 (6 bases each). CDR1 is DFQATT, CDR2 SNEGSKA, per germline (reference sequence). The V and J ends lost 5 bases and 1 base respectively, with 16 bases between them. The CDR3 loop spans 15 amino acids. The CDR3 DNA follows: TGCAGTGCTCTCCCCCGGGGGCCCCGCACAGATACGCAGTATTTT. Encoded protein: CSALPRGPRTDTQYF.

This chain joins TRBV2 and TRBJ2-5; D may be TRBD1 (6 bases). Trimming stripped 6 bases from V and 1 base from J, with 12 bases between. CDR3 length: 14 residues. Germline V gene lookup returns CDR1 SNHLY and CDR2 FYNNEI. CDR3 DNA: TGTGCCAGCAGGAGGACAGCGCCCCAAGAGACCCAGTACTTC. It codes for CASRRTAPQETQYF.

CDR3 sequence (DNA): TGCGCCAGCAGCCGCCCTGGGGTCGCCTACGAGCAGTACTTC. Its protein product is CASSRPGVAYEQYF. The chain is built from TRBV5-1 and TRBJ2-7; D not resolved. V was trimmed by 4 bases and J by 2 bases, leaving 13 bases between them. This CDR3 contains 14 residues. Germline assignment: CDR1 SGHRS and CDR2 YFSETQ.

The genes are TRBV29-1 and TRBJ2-4, with TRBD2 matching over 7 bases. Trimming removed 6 bases from V and 13 bases from J; junction bases left unmatched: 21. Germline CDR1 SQVTM, CDR2 ANQGSEA. This CDR3 has 15 amino acids. CDR3 sequence: CSVGPSSGVVGGQYF. The CDR3 DNA sequence: TGCAGCGTGGGGCCCTCTAGCGGAGTTGTAGGCGGGCAGTACTTC.

V is TRBV6-1 and J is TRBJ2-3; 8 nucleotides match TRBD1. The V and J ends lost 7 bases and 5 bases, in that order; junction bases with no gene match: 8. The CDR3 sequence is 14 residues long. Germline CDR1 MNHNS, CDR2 SASEGT. CDR3 DNA sequence: TGTGCCAGCATTCAGGGGGCGCGGTTAGATACGCAGTATTTT. Encoded protein: CASIQGARLDTQYF.

This clonotype appeared a few times. The genes are TRBV10-3 and TRBJ2-1; 10 nucleotides agree with TRBD2. The V and J ends lost 11 bases and 2 bases, in that order; junction bases with no gene match: 9. The germline CDR1 and CDR2 sequences are ENHRY and SYGVKD. This CDR3 has 15 amino acids. CDR3 nucleotides: TGTGCCCTCTCCCCCCTAGCGGGGGCCTACAATGAGCAGTTCTTC. It encodes CALSPLAGAYNEQFF.

In regard to this clonotype: The junction departs from germline at one end; a sequencing error may be responsible. CDR3 sequence reads: CTSSPYLQETQYF. For the CDR3, the DNA is TGTACCAGCAGTCCTTATCTCCAAGAGACCCAGTACTTC. The chain couples TRBV5-6 to TRBJ2-5; D unresolved. This CDR3 comprises 13 residues. CDR1 is SGHDT and CDR2 is YYEEEE in the germline V gene.

This chain links TRBV5-1 with TRBJ2-5; 10 bases match TRBD2. Germline values: CDR1 SGHRS, CDR2 YFSETQ. V lost 0 bases and J lost 1; bases outside the gene matches: 6. The CDR3 has 17 residues. CDR3 sequence reads: CASSLVGSSGGQETQYF. The CDR3, as DNA: TGCGCCAGCAGCTTGGTCGGATCTAGCGGGGGCCAAGAGACCCAGTACTTC.

This sequence joins TRBV24-1 and TRBJ2-1, with TRBD2 as a possible D gene (7 bases). Germline-derived CDR1 and CDR2 are KGHDR and SFDVKD. V dropped 2 bases and J dropped 5 bases, with 21 bases sitting between them. CDR3 size: 18 residues. The CDR3 DNA reads as TGTGCCACCAGTGATTCGCTCCTTCAAGGGGGGGTGGACAATGAGCAGTTCTTC. Translating it yields CATSDSLLQGGVDNEQFF.

The chain couples TRBV20-1 to TRBJ2-7; 10 nucleotides match TRBD1. Germline V gene lookup returns CDR1 DFQATT and CDR2 SNEGSKA (reference sequence). The V gene end was trimmed by 1 base and the J gene end by 2 bases; junction bases not matched to a gene: 5. This CDR3 has 15 amino acids. In nucleotides, the CDR3 is TGCAGTGCTAGAGTCGGGACAGGGGTCACCTACGAGCAGTACTTC. Amino acids: CSARVGTGVTYEQYF.

This sequence joins TRBV5-1 and TRBJ2-3; the D is unclear. V was pared by 1 base and J by 5 bases, with 8 bases between. CDR3 length: 13 residues. Germline CDR1 and CDR2: SGHRS and YFSETQ. This CDR3 is CASSLQPGDTQYF. The CDR3 nucleotides are TGCGCCAGCAGCTTGCAGCCGGGAGATACGCAGTATTTT.

This clonotype was seen more than once but under ten times. The V gene is TRBV12-3 or TRBV12-4, the J gene TRBJ2-5, with 7 positions matching TRBD1. There are 13 residues in the CDR3. V gave up 8 bases and J gave up 3 bases; unmatched junction bases: 6. CDR3 in amino acids: CASGTVPKETQYF. The CDR3 DNA reads TGTGCCAGCGGGACAGTACCTAAAGAGACCCAGTACTTC.

On this clonotype itself: Because the CDR3 is missing its conserved closing phenylalanine or tryptophan, this is likely a read error. The J gene is TRBJ2-1, the V gene TRBV27; TRBD2 aligns across 10 bases. The germline CDR1 and CDR2 sequences are MNHEY and SMNVEV (reference sequence). The CDR3 has 16 residues. V dropped 5 bases and J dropped 8; count of bases not matched to a gene: 12. This chain's CDR3 is CASSRIKAGGPHEQFL. CDR3 in DNA: TGTGCCAGCAGTCGAATTAAAGCGGGGGGGCCCCATGAGCAGTTCCTC.

This clonotype occurred a few times. The chain has TRBV7-3 and TRBJ2-1; 7 bases align to TRBD2. The ends lost 2 bases at V and 5 bases at J; junction bases unmatched: 12. CDR3 length: 17 residues. Germline V gene lookup returns CDR1 SGHTA and CDR2 FQGTGA. CDR3 bases: TGTGCCAGCAGCTTAGTATCCGGGGGGACCTTAAACAATGAGCAGTTCTTC. It translates to CASSLVSGGTLNNEQFF.